This T cell receptor (beta chain) came from a study of shared clonotypes between healthy human individuals. About the research overall: Serving as donors were two women and a few men, whose ages spanned 18 to 49.

This clone appeared a single time. Other nucleotide sequences from this sample produce the same CDR3. Several immunoSEQ 96-well plates shared each subset's DNA, each plate a replicate. Measured with immunoSEQ multiplex PCR; TCRdb has only the in-frame clones, and not every one. The table includes approximately 500,000 clones, roughly 95% detected once. Trimming cost V 3 bases and J 4 bases, with 4 bases left between them. The CDR3 consists of 12 residues. CDR1 MDHEN and CDR2 SYDVKM come from the germline V gene. The V call is TRBV28, the J call TRBJ1-3; D is unresolved. This sequence was found in a woman aged 25-40 years in good health. The sample comprised naive CD4+ T cells sorted from blood. Specified subset: CD45RA+ positively selected. CDR3: CASSLGGNTIYF. The CDR3 DNA reads TGTGCCAGCAGTTTGGGGGGAAACACCATATATTTT.